The 4 T cell receptor beta chains listed next were all sequenced from one sample in a study of neurological immune-mediated disorders. Using its own MiXCR run on the 5' RACE reads, TCRdb lists one record per CDR3 protein. The data contain over 15,000 distinct CDR3 sequences, 27% of them singletons. Material for sequencing was PBMCs. The source of these receptors is a man between 45 and 60 years old with HTLV-1-associated myelopathy (HAM/TSP).

This chain joins TRBV6-6 and TRBJ1-5, with 11 nucleotides matching TRBD1. V was pared by 2 bases and J by 9 bases, with 9 bases of the junction left unmatched. Germline V gives CDR1 MNHNY, CDR2 SVGAGI (reference sequence). This CDR3 has 16 residues. CDR3: CASSYATGTGGRPQHF. Here the CDR3 DNA reads TGTGCCAGCAGTTACGCTACCGGGACAGGGGGTAGGCCCCAGCATTTT.

CDR3 residues: CASSLDRVGTDTQYF. The CDR3 bases are TGTGCCAGCAGCTTAGACAGGGTCGGCACAGATACGCAGTATTTT. The chain couples TRBV7-2 to TRBJ2-3; a possible D gene is TRBD1 (6 bases). V shed 1 base and J shed 1 base, with 9 bases lying between them. Germline V gene lookup returns CDR1 SGHTA and CDR2 FQGNSA. The length of the CDR3 is 15 residues.

This clonotype has a handful of counts. The chain employs TRBV20-1 and TRBJ2-1; TRBD1 or TRBD2 may be the D gene (5 bases each). The length of the CDR3 is 14 residues. Between the trimmed V and J ends, which lost 5 bases and 8 bases, there was a span of 19 bases. CDR1 is DFQATT and CDR2 is SNEGSKA in the germline V gene (reference sequence). The CDR3 DNA reads as TGCAGTGCTTCCCTGGTGGGGGTTATGGATGAGCAGTTCTTC. Protein sequence: CSASLVGVMDEQFF.

This clonotype came up many times. The chain joins TRBV20-1 to TRBJ2-7; D could derive from TRBD1 or TRBD2 (6 bases each). Trimming removed 4 bases at V and 4 bases at J, with 17 bases between. In germline, CDR1 is DFQATT, CDR2 SNEGSKA (reference sequence). This CDR3 has 14 amino acids. CDR3 sequence: CSANLRGAMYEQYF. CDR3 nucleotides: TGCAGTGCTAATCTTAGGGGGGCGATGTACGAGCAGTACTTC.